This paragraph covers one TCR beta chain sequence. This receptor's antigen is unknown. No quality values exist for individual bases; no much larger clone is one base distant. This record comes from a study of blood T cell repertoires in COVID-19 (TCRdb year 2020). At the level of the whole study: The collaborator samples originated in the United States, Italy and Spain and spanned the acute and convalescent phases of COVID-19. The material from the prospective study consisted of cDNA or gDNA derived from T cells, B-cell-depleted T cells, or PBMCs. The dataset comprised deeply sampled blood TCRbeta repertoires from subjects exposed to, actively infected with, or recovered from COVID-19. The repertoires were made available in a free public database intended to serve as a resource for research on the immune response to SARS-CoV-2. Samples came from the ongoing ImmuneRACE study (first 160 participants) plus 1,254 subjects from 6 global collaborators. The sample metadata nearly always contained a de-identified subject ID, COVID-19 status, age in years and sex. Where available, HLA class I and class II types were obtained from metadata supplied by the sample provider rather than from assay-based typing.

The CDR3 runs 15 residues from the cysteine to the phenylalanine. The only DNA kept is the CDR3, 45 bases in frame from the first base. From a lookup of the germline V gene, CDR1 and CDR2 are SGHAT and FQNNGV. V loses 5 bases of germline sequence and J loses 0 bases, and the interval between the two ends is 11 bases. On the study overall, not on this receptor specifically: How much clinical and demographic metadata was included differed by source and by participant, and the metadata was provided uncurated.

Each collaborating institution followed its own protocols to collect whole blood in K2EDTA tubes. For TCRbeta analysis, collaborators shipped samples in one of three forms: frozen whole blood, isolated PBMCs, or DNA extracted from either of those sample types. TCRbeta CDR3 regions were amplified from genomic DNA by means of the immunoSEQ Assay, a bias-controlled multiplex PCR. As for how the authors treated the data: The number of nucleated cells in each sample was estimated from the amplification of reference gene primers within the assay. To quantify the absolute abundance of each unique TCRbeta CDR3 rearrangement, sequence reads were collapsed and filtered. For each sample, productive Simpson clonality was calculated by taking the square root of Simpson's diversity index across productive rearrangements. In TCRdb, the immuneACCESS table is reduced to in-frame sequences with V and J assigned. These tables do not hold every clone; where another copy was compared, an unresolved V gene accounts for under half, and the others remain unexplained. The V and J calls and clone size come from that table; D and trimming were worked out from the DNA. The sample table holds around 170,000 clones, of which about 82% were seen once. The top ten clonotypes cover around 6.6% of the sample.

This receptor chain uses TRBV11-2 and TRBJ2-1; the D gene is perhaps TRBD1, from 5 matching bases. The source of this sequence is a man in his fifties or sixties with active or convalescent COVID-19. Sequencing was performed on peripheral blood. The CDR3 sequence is CASSLDKVSYNEQFF. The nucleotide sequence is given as TGTGCCAGCAGCCTGGACAAAGTCTCCTACAATGAGCAGTTCTTC.